The next 25 T cell receptor beta chains were all read from a single sample in a study of cytomegalovirus exposure and HLA in healthy donors. The PCR used 60 Vbeta and 13 Jbeta primers. Clones were read by immunoSEQ multiplex PCR, and TCRdb kept only the in-frame ones, dropping some. Here the sample spans about 150,000 clones, about 74% being singletons. Sequencing input: PBMCs. Receptors originate from a man in his forties in good health and CMV-seronegative.

This clone has a single count. This chain connects TRBV4-3 to TRBJ2-7; a weak D match, TRBD2 (5 bases). Trimming removed 2 bases at V and 9 bases at J, with 20 bases between. Germline loops: CDR1 LGHNA, CDR2 YSLEER. The CDR3 length is 15 residues. The CDR3 sequence is CASSQSTPTVRGQYF. CDR3 in DNA: TGCGCCAGCAGCCAATCGACACCCACCGTACGGGGGCAGTACTTC.

The rearrangement uses TRBV4-3 and TRBJ2-1; weak D call: TRBD2 (6 bases). The CDR3 covers 12 residues. CDR1 is LGHNA and CDR2 is YSLEER in the germline V gene. Between the trimmed V and J ends, which lost 0 bases and 10 bases, there was a span of 7 bases. The CDR3 spells CASSQDGREQFF. The CDR3 region has the DNA TGCGCCAGCAGCCAAGATGGGAGGGAGCAGTTCTTC.

The table lists this clone with a count of one. The chain employs TRBV28 and TRBJ2-2; 9 positions agree with TRBD2. V dropped 8 bases and J dropped 6; count of bases not matched to a gene: 10. This CDR3 comprises 15 residues. Germline lookup yields CDR1 MDHEN and CDR2 SYDVKM. In DNA form, the CDR3 reads TGTGCCAGCGGCTCTATAGCGGGAGCCCCCGGGGAGCTGTTTTTT. Its translation: CASGSIAGAPGELFF.

The rearrangement uses TRBV7-7 and TRBJ2-1, with TRBD1 as a possible D gene (6 bases). This CDR3 region has 15 residues. Germline loops: CDR1 SSHAT, CDR2 FNYEAQ (reference sequence). V lost 3 bases and J 2 bases, leaving 11 bases between the germline ends. CDR3 sequence reads: CASSLGEGAYNEQFF. DNA for the CDR3: TGTGCCAGCAGCTTGGGCGAGGGGGCCTACAATGAGCAGTTCTTC.

V and J are TRBV7-6 and TRBJ2-2, with D perhaps matching TRBD2 (6 bases). V was pared by 3 bases and J by 5 bases, with 19 bases between. The CDR3 length is 17 residues. Germline values: CDR1 SGHVS, CDR2 FNYEAQ. CDR3 bases: TGTGCCAGCAGCTTCCGGGCCCCAAGAAGCGGGACCGGGGAGCTGTTTTTT. It encodes CASSFRAPRSGTGELFF.

V is TRBV6-5 and J is TRBJ2-5; D remains unclear. The germline gives CDR1 MNHEY, CDR2 SVGAGI. The CDR3 contains 14 residues. V shed 6 bases and J shed 7 bases, with 18 bases lying between them. CDR3: CASSFRGTARTQYF. The DNA of the CDR3 is TGTGCCAGCAGCTTCCGCGGAACCGCGAGGACCCAGTACTTC.

The rearrangement uses TRBV29-1 and TRBJ2-1; 7 bases line up with TRBD1. Per the germline V gene, CDR1 is SQVTM and CDR2 is ANQGSEA. J gave up 5 bases and V 6 bases, and 4 bases lay outside the gene matches. The CDR3 contains 12 residues. The CDR3 DNA reads TGCAGCGTCCAGACAGGGAACAATGAGCAGTTCTTC. It yields the protein CSVQTGNNEQFF.

CDR3 region: CASSPEAGRGYTF. CDR3 DNA: TGTGCCAGCTCACCGGAGGCGGGGCGAGGCTACACCTTC. This chain joins TRBV18 and TRBJ1-2; maybe TRBD1 (5 bases). This CDR3 has 13 amino acids. V was clipped by 3 bases and J by 8 bases, with 13 bases between them. In germline, CDR1 is KGHSH, CDR2 LQKENI.

This chain connects TRBV30 to TRBJ1-6; D is uncertain. CDR3 size: 13 residues. Trimming stripped 1 base from V and 11 bases from J, with 12 bases between. Germline V CDR1 and CDR2: GTSNPN, SVGIG (reference sequence). The CDR3 loop is CAWSDWEVAPLHF. The CDR3 coding sequence is TGTGCCTGGAGTGATTGGGAGGTAGCACCCCTCCACTTT.

This chain connects TRBV9 to TRBJ1-1; D uncertain. Germline V gives CDR1 SGDLS, CDR2 YYNGEE. V was trimmed by 4 bases and J by 0 bases, leaving 16 bases between them. The CDR3 sequence is 16 residues long. CDR3 in DNA: TGTGCCAGCAGCCCCGGGGAGGGCCTACTGAACACTGAAGCTTTCTTT. Amino acids: CASSPGEGLLNTEAFF.

This chain joins TRBV27 and TRBJ1-4, with D perhaps TRBD1 (5 bases). CDR1 is MNHEY and CDR2 is SMNVEV in the germline V gene (reference sequence). V shed 3 bases and J shed 8 bases, with 16 bases lying between them. This CDR3 is built from 15 residues. Written as DNA, the CDR3 is TGTGCCAGCAGTTTGAGGGGAGGTATGGGGGAAAAACTGTTTTTT. As protein: CASSLRGGMGEKLFF.

The rearrangement joins TRBV4-1 to TRBJ2-6; D possibly corresponds to TRBD2 (6 bases). V was trimmed by 3 bases and J by 1 base, leaving 16 bases between them. From germline, CDR1 is MGHRA and CDR2 YSYEKL. CDR3 length: 18 residues. CDR3 in amino acids: CASSHNPLEGSGANVLTF. The CDR3 region has the DNA TGCGCCAGCAGCCACAACCCCCTGGAGGGGTCTGGGGCCAACGTCCTGACTTTC.

The chain couples TRBV2 to TRBJ1-1; the D gene is possibly TRBD1 (6 bases). Germline V gene sequence: CDR1 SNHLY, CDR2 FYNNEI. The CDR3 runs to 14 residues. The germline V and J ends were trimmed by 2 bases and 8 bases, with 15 bases remaining between them. CDR3 DNA sequence: TGTGCCAGCAGTGAAAGGGCACAGGGAAGAGAAGCTTTCTTT. Its protein product is CASSERAQGREAFF.

This clone was found a few times. This chain uses TRBV10-3 with TRBJ2-2; TRBD2 matches at 8 bases. This CDR3 is built from 16 residues. Per germline, CDR1 ENHRY and CDR2 SYGVKD. The V gene end was trimmed by 6 bases and the J gene end by 2 bases; junction bases not matched to a gene: 8. CDR3 protein: CAISAVGLDNTGELFF. Here the CDR3 DNA reads TGTGCCATCAGCGCGGTGGGACTAGACAACACCGGGGAGCTGTTTTTT.

This chain connects TRBV25-1 to TRBJ1-3, with D hard to call. The V and J ends lost 3 bases and 0 bases respectively, with 9 bases between them. The germline gives CDR1 MGHDK, CDR2 SYGVNS. The CDR3 runs 15 residues. The CDR3 protein is CASSDNSRSGNTIYF. In nucleotides, the CDR3 is TGTGCCAGCAGTGACAACAGTCGCTCTGGAAACACCATATATTTT. Together with reference TRBV25-1 and TRBJ1-3, the CDR3 gives the full variable domain: EADIYQTPRYLVIGTGKKITLECSQTMGHDKMYWYQQDPGMELHLIHYSYGVNSTEKGDLSSESTVSRIRTEHFPLTLESARPSHTSQYLCASSDNSRSGNTIYFGEGSWLTVV.

This clone has just one count. V usage is TRBV15 and J usage is TRBJ2-7, with D tentatively TRBD2 (7 bases). V lost 0 bases, J lost 1 base, and 13 bases lay in between. This CDR3 is 16 amino acids long. The germline CDR1 and CDR2 sequences are LNHNV and YYDKDF (reference sequence). The CDR3 DNA sequence: TGTGCCACCAGCAGAGATCTGGGAGGGGGATCCTACGAGCAGTACTTC. It is translated as CATSRDLGGGSYEQYF.

The sample holds a few counts of this clone. This chain uses TRBV6-5 with TRBJ1-6; TRBD1 is a possible D gene (5 bases). The CDR3 is 15 residues long. From germline, CDR1 is MNHEY and CDR2 SVGAGI. Trimming stripped 2 bases from V and 8 bases from J, with 13 bases between. CDR3 sequence reads: CASSYHMGGDSPLHF. The CDR3 DNA follows: TGTGCCAGCAGTTACCACATGGGGGGAGATTCACCCCTCCACTTT.

This clone came up once. The chain combines TRBV6-6 with TRBJ2-7; TRBD1 matches 10 bases. This CDR3 is 14 amino acids long. The V gene end was trimmed by 7 bases and the J gene end by 2 bases; junction bases not matched to a gene: 5. Germline V gives CDR1 MNHNY, CDR2 SVGAGI (reference sequence). CDR3 loop: CASKLGTGAYEQYF. Written as DNA, the CDR3 is TGTGCCAGCAAGCTGGGGACAGGGGCCTACGAGCAGTACTTC.

V and J are TRBV28 and TRBJ2-7, with TRBD2 matching 11 bases. V dropped 6 bases and J dropped 2; count of bases not matched to a gene: 6. The germline gives CDR1 MDHEN, CDR2 SYDVKM. This CDR3 spans 15 amino acids. As DNA, the CDR3 is TGTGCCAGCAGCTTAGCGGGAGGGGTCCCCTACGAGCAGTACTTC. The encoded protein is CASSLAGGVPYEQYF.

This sequence joins TRBV30 and TRBJ1-1, with a possible D match to TRBD1 (6 bases). Trimming shortened V by 2 bases and J by 10 bases, and 11 bases separated the two germline ends. Germline V gene lookup returns CDR1 GTSNPN and CDR2 SVGIG (reference sequence). This CDR3 has 11 residues. The CDR3, as DNA: TGTGCCTGGAGTCTACAGGGTTCAGCTTTCTTT. It specifies CAWSLQGSAFF.

This clone was counted only a few times. The V call is TRBV7-2, the J call TRBJ1-2, with TRBD1 matching over 10 bases. The CDR3 has 14 residues. Germline lookup yields CDR1 SGHTA and CDR2 FQGNSA. After removal of 5 bases from V and 5 bases from J, the junction contained 5 bases not matched to a gene. CDR3: CASSGGTGVYGYTF. CDR3 coding DNA: TGTGCCAGCAGCGGGGGGACAGGGGTGTATGGCTACACCTTC.

The rearrangement joins TRBV6-5 to TRBJ2-7, with 7 bases aligning to TRBD1. Trimming cost V 5 bases and J 5 bases; bases outside gene matches: 12. From germline, CDR1 is MNHEY and CDR2 SVGAGI. CDR3 length equals 15 residues. The CDR3 sequence is CASSLRQGSSHEQYF. For the CDR3, the DNA is TGTGCCAGCAGTCTTAGACAGGGATCTTCTCACGAGCAGTACTTC.

The rearrangement uses TRBV6-1 and TRBJ1-5; 8 bases are a match to TRBD1. The junction had 3 bases not matched to a gene; V was cut back by 6 bases and J by 2 bases. CDR1 is MNHNS, CDR2 SASEGT, per germline. The CDR3 consists of 14 residues. The CDR3 reads CASRGTGGNQPQHF. The CDR3 DNA follows: TGTGCCAGCAGAGGGACAGGAGGCAATCAGCCCCAGCATTTT.

The V gene is TRBV18, the J gene TRBJ1-1, with 7 nucleotides matching TRBD1. With V trimmed by 2 bases and J by 3 bases, 0 bases remained unmatched. This CDR3 is 13 amino acids long. Germline lookup yields CDR1 KGHSH and CDR2 LQKENI. CDR3 sequence: CASSPGQDTEAFF. CDR3 coding DNA: TGTGCCAGCTCACCAGGACAGGACACTGAAGCTTTCTTT.

This chain connects TRBV7-9 to TRBJ2-7; 9 positions match TRBD1. With 6 bases clipped from V and 5 bases from J, the junction kept 11 bases outside the gene matches. The germline CDR1 and CDR2 sequences are SEHNR and FQNEAQ (reference sequence). This CDR3 region has 15 residues. CDR3 sequence reads: CASSQNTGGRNEQYF. CDR3 coding DNA: TGTGCCAGCAGTCAAAACACAGGGGGCCGGAACGAGCAGTACTTC.